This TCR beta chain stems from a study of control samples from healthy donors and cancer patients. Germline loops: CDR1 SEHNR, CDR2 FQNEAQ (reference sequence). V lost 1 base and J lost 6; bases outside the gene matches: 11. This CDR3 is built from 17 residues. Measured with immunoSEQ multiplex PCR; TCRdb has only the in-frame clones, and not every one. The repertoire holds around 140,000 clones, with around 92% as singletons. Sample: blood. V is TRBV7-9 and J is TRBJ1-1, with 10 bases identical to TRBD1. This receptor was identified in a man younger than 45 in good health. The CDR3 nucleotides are TGTGCCAGCAGCTTAGAGGGACAGGGGAGAGGCAACCCTGAAGCTTTCTTT. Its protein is CASSLEGQGRGNPEAFF.